The 13 T cell receptor beta chains in this list originate from one sample, sequenced in a study of blood T cell repertoires in COVID-19 (TCRdb year 2020). Libraries were built with the immunoSEQ multiplex PCR assay. Here the immuneACCESS table is served through TCRdb, limited to in-frame sequences with V and J called. Missing clones are a known gap in these copies; in checked studies unresolved V genes cover under half, and the rest lacks a known reason. For this sample there are tens of thousands of clones; approximately 80% appear just once. The biggest ten clones account for 15% to 20% of the sample. The material sequenced was peripheral blood. The receptors here all came from a man aged 65 to 79 who had recovered from COVID-19.

The J gene is TRBJ2-6, the V gene TRBV4-3; D unclear. The germline V gene has CDR1 LGHNA and CDR2 YSLEER. The CDR3 runs 17 residues. The V gene lost 1 base and the J gene lost 0 bases, with 10 bases spanning the gap. CDR3: CASSQGYTSSGANVLTF. The DNA for the CDR3 is TGCGCCAGCAGCCAAGGGTACACCAGCTCTGGGGCCAACGTCCTGACTTTC.

The chain recombines TRBV6-5 with TRBJ1-2, with D hard to call. The CDR3 spans 14 residues. V dropped 7 bases and J dropped 4 bases, with 16 bases sitting between them. Germline V gives CDR1 MNHEY, CDR2 SVGAGI. CDR3 sequence: CASTGRGFGYGYTF. CDR3 DNA sequence: TGTGCCAGCACGGGCCGAGGGTTTGGCTATGGCTACACCTTC.

The chain has TRBV7-9 and TRBJ1-1; weak D call: TRBD1 (5 bases). Between the trimmed V and J ends, which lost 4 bases and 4 bases, there was a span of 16 bases. CDR3 length: 15 amino acids. Germline V lookup: CDR1 SEHNR, CDR2 FQNEAQ (reference sequence). Here the CDR3 reads CASSWGTGGSTEAFF. As DNA, the CDR3 is TGTGCCAGCAGCTGGGGGACGGGAGGGAGCACTGAAGCTTTCTTT.

J is TRBJ2-7 and V is TRBV28; weak D call: TRBD1 (5 bases). Germline CDR1 is MDHEN and CDR2 is SYDVKM. Trimming stripped 7 bases from V and 5 bases from J, with 18 bases between. The CDR3 totals 14 residues. CDR3 loop: CASNPTRLRDEQYF. The CDR3 DNA follows: TGTGCCAGCAATCCGACTCGACTCAGGGACGAGCAGTACTTC.

This rearrangement joins TRBV4-3 to TRBJ1-1, with 7 bases identical to TRBD1. The V and J ends lost 0 bases and 5 bases, in that order; junction bases with no gene match: 15. The CDR3 is 18 residues long. Germline loops: CDR1 LGHNA, CDR2 YSLEER. The CDR3 DNA follows: TGCGCCAGCAGCCAAGATCGGGGTAAGGGACAGTCCGGGACTGAAGCTTTCTTT. This codes for CASSQDRGKGQSGTEAFF.

The chain is built from TRBV5-1 and TRBJ2-1, with 8 bases that match TRBD2. The germline V gene has CDR1 SGHRS and CDR2 YFSETQ. This CDR3 is 15 amino acids long. J gave up 8 bases and V 0 bases, and 7 bases lay outside the gene matches. The CDR3 here is CASSLGGLVVDEQFF. The CDR3 nucleotides are TGCGCCAGCAGCTTGGGGGGACTAGTAGTGGATGAGCAGTTCTTC.

This clone came up a few times. V usage is TRBV20-1 and J usage is TRBJ1-2; 7 bases line up with TRBD1. Germline assignment: CDR1 DFQATT and CDR2 SNEGSKA (reference sequence). The CDR3 runs 15 residues. V was clipped by 4 bases and J by 3 bases; unmatched bases: 11. The CDR3: CSATEGDREDYGYTF. As DNA, the CDR3 is TGCAGTGCTACTGAAGGCGACAGGGAGGACTATGGCTACACCTTC.

The rearrangement joins TRBV12-3 or TRBV12-4 to TRBJ1-2; 7 bases map to TRBD1. This CDR3 has 12 residues. J was trimmed by 7 bases and V by 5 bases; bases with no gene match: 4. The CDR3 loop reads CASSSQGGGYTF. In DNA form, the CDR3 reads TGTGCCAGCAGTAGCCAGGGGGGTGGCTACACCTTC.

J is TRBJ2-7 and V is TRBV6-5; 7 bases agree with TRBD1. The CDR3 totals 14 residues. V trimming: 3 bases; J trimming: 6 bases; junction bases outside the gene matches: 8. Germline-derived CDR1 and CDR2 are MNHEY and SVGAGI. The CDR3 spells CASSYRIGTAEQYF. Here the CDR3 DNA reads TGTGCCAGCAGTTATCGGATTGGGACAGCCGAGCAGTACTTC.

This chain links TRBV6-5 with TRBJ1-2; D gene ambiguous. Germline V gene sequence: CDR1 MNHEY, CDR2 SVGAGI. CDR3 length: 13 amino acids. V lost 3 bases, J lost 2 bases, and 7 bases lay in between. In DNA, the CDR3 is TGTGCCAGCAGTTATGCCCGGAACTATGGCTACACCTTC. Its translation is CASSYARNYGYTF.

By sample fraction, this clone is large (0.1 to 1%). This sample includes further DNA sequences coding for the same CDR3. The chain uses TRBV11-3 and TRBJ2-1, with TRBD2 identical over 10 bases. Trimming took 4 bases from V and 1 from J; bases not matched to a gene: 4. Per the germline V gene, CDR1 is SGHNT and CDR2 is YENEEA. The CDR3 covers 16 residues. CDR3 DNA sequence: TGTGCCAGCAGCTCCCGGACTAGCGGATCCTACAATGAGCAGTTCTTC. Protein sequence: CASSSRTSGSYNEQFF.

This clone was seen only a few times. The chain couples TRBV18 to TRBJ1-4; no reliable D call. V dropped 3 bases and J dropped 4 bases, with 3 bases sitting between them. The CDR3 is made up of 12 amino acids. The germline V gene encodes CDR1 KGHSH and CDR2 LQKENI. The DNA for the CDR3 is TGTGCCAGCTCACCGAGTAATGAAAAACTGTTTTTT. It encodes CASSPSNEKLFF.

By share of the sample, this clone is medium-sized. The chain links TRBV30 to TRBJ1-1; D is undetermined. The CDR3 length is 11 residues. Germline V gene lookup returns CDR1 GTSNPN and CDR2 SVGIG (reference sequence). The ends were cut back, 1 base at V and 8 bases at J, with 8 bases in the middle. As DNA, the CDR3 is TGTGCCTGGAGTGAGGGAGGAGAAGCTTTCTTT. Protein product: CAWSEGGEAFF.